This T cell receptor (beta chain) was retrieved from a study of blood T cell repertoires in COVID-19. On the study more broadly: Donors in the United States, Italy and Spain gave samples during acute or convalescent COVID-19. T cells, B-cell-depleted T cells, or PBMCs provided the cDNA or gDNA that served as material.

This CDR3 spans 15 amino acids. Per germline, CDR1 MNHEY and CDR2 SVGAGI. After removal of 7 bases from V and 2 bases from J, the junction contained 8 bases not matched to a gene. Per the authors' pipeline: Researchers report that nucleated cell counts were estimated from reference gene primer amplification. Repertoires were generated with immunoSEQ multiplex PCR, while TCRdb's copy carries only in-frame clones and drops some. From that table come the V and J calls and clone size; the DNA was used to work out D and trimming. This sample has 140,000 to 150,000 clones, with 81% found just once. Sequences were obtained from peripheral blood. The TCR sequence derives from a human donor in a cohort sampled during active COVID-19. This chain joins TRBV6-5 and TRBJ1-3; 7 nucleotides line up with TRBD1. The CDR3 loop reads CASKPKQGPGNTIYF. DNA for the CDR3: TGTGCCAGCAAGCCTAAACAGGGGCCTGGAAACACCATATATTTT.